This T cell receptor (beta chain) was observed in a study of shared clonotypes between healthy human individuals. Study in general: Two female and a few male donors aged 18 to 49 were enrolled.

V lost 6 bases to trimming and J lost 7 bases, with 16 bases between them. The CDR3 spans 13 residues. Germline CDR1 and CDR2: SGDLS and YYNGEE. Naive CD8 cells lacked CD45RO and underwent positive selection for CCR7, leaving out terminally differentiated effector memory CD45RA+ cells. As concerns this clone: Its antigen is not known.

Here immunoSEQ multiplex PCR was the method, and the copy in TCRdb shows in-frame clones only, minus some. Of about 590,000 clones listed, 95% to 96% were seen once; the top ten hold 0.085% to 0.11%. Study findings and constraints: A generally larger estimated richness was seen in naive subsets than in memory subsets.

The clonotype was recovered from a woman aged 25 to 39 in good health. The chain carries TRBV9 and TRBJ1-2; D unclear. Material: naive CD8+ T cells sorted from blood. DNA of the CDR3: TGTGCCAGCAATTCACCCCCTTTAAGTGGCTACACCTTC. It yields the protein CASNSPPLSGYTF.